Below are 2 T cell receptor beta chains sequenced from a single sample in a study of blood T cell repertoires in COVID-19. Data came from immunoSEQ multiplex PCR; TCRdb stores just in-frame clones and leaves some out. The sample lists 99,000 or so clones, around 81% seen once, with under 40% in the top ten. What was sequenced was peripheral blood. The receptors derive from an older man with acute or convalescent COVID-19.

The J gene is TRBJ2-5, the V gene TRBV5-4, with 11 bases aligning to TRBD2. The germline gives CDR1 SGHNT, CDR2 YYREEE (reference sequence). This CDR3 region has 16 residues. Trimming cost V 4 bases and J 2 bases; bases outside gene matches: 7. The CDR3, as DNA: TGTGCCAGCAGCCGATCCGGGACTAGCGGACAAGAGACCCAGTACTTC. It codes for CASSRSGTSGQETQYF. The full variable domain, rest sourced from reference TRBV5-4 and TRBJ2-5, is ETGVTQSPTHLIKTRGQQVTLRCSSQSGHNTVSWYQQALGQGPQFIFQYYREEENGRGNFPPRFSGLQFPNYSSELNVNALELDDSALYLCASSRSGTSGQETQYFGPGTRLLVL.

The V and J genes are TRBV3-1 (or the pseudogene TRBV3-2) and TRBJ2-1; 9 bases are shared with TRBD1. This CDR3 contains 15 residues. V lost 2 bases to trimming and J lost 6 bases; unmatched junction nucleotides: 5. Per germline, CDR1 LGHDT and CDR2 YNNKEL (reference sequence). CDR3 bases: TGTGCCAGCAGCCAATACACAGGGGGCCGCAATGAGCAGTTCTTC. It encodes CASSQYTGGRNEQFF.